The 10 T cell receptor beta chains below were found in one sample sequenced in a study of blood T cell repertoires in COVID-19. Method: immunoSEQ multiplex PCR; TCRdb's copy keeps in-frame clones and lacks some. The data hold about 240,000 clones, with more than 85% observed a single time. Sample: peripheral blood. Receptor source: a woman between 70 and 85 years old with active or convalescent COVID-19.

The chain employs TRBV2 and TRBJ2-3; D is perhaps TRBD1 (5 bases). CDR3 length: 16 amino acids. With 3 bases removed from V and 2 bases from J, the gap between germline ends came to 15 bases. CDR1 SNHLY and CDR2 FYNNEI come from the germline V gene. The CDR3 sequence is CASSDPDRPPTDTQYF. Here the CDR3 DNA reads TGTGCCAGCAGTGATCCCGACAGACCCCCCACAGATACGCAGTATTTT.

The chain is built from TRBV7-8 and TRBJ1-1, with D possibly matching TRBD1 (6 bases). The length of the CDR3 is 15 residues. The V gene's germline CDR1 is SGHVS and CDR2 FQNEAQ. V was shortened by 6 bases and J by 1 base, with 15 bases between the two germline ends. This chain's CDR3 is CASRAPQTGNTEAFF. Here the CDR3 DNA reads TGTGCCAGCAGGGCGCCACAGACAGGGAACACTGAAGCTTTCTTT.

This clone was recorded only once. The chain carries TRBV6-5 and TRBJ1-5; no reliable D call. V was cut by 6 bases and J by 5 bases, with 14 bases left in between. CDR3 length equals 14 residues. Germline V gives CDR1 MNHEY, CDR2 SVGAGI. CDR3 amino acids: CASSPEGSDQPQHF. CDR3 DNA sequence: TGTGCCAGCAGCCCCGAAGGGAGCGATCAGCCCCAGCATTTT.

As DNA, the CDR3 is TGTGCCAGCAGCTTCCAAGGGACTAGCCTCTTTACAGATACGCAGTATTTT. Residues: CASSFQGTSLFTDTQYF. V and J are TRBV5-4 and TRBJ2-3; 9 positions match TRBD2. The germline gives CDR1 SGHNT, CDR2 YYREEE (reference sequence). CDR3 size: 17 residues. V dropped 2 bases and J dropped 3; count of bases not matched to a gene: 10.

This sequence joins TRBV7-2 and TRBJ1-5, with D possibly matching TRBD1 (5 bases). The CDR3 sequence is 14 residues long. V was shortened by 4 bases and J by 6 bases, with 13 bases between the two germline ends. CDR1 is SGHTA and CDR2 is FQGNSA in the germline V gene. The CDR3 spells CASSSGGVSQPQHF. The CDR3 DNA follows: TGTGCCAGCAGCTCGGGGGGGGTAAGTCAGCCCCAGCATTTT. The whole variable domain, filled in from reference TRBV7-2 and TRBJ1-5, reads GAGVSQSPSNKVTEKGKDVELRCDPISGHTALYWYRQSLGQGLEFLIYFQGNSAPDKSGLPSDRFSAERTGGSVSTLTIQRTQQEDSAVYLCASSSGGVSQPQHFGDGTRLSIL.

Written as DNA, the CDR3 is TGTGCCAGCAGTGAAGAAAGCTCAACCGGCTATGGCTACACCTTC. Its protein is CASSEESSTGYGYTF. The chain employs TRBV25-1 and TRBJ1-2, with D uncertain. V lost 2 bases to trimming and J lost 4 bases, with 14 bases between them. Looked up from germline, CDR1 is MGHDK and CDR2 is SYGVNS. This CDR3 has 15 residues.

This clone was seen only a few times. The chain has TRBV7-6 and TRBJ1-3, with D possibly TRBD1 on 6 matching bases. The CDR3 runs to 15 residues. The germline V and J ends were trimmed by 1 base and 8 bases, with 15 bases remaining between them. CDR1 is SGHVS, CDR2 FNYEAQ, per germline. The CDR3 is CASSLDLAGADTIYF. The CDR3 DNA reads TGTGCCAGCAGCTTAGATTTGGCAGGGGCTGACACCATATATTTT.

V usage is TRBV19 and J usage is TRBJ1-1; the match to TRBD1 covers 7 bases. The CDR3 contains 14 residues. The J segment lost 4 bases and the V segment lost 6 bases, leaving 8 bases of the junction unmatched. Germline V lookup: CDR1 LNHDA, CDR2 SQIVND (reference sequence). CDR3 nucleotides: TGTGCCAGTAGCCGACAGGGTCAATTCACTGAAGCTTTCTTT. Amino acid sequence: CASSRQGQFTEAFF.

The chain joins TRBV24-1 to TRBJ1-1, with D hard to call. The CDR3 runs 12 residues. Germline-derived CDR1 and CDR2 are KGHDR and SFDVKD. Between the trimmed V and J ends, which lost 3 bases and 3 bases, there was a span of 4 bases. The CDR3 region has the DNA TGTGCCACCAGTGATGGCTACACTGAAGCTTTCTTT. Residues: CATSDGYTEAFF.

This sequence joins TRBV6-2 or TRBV6-3 and TRBJ2-3; D gene ambiguous. Germline lookup yields CDR1 MNHEY and CDR2 SVGEGT. V lost 3 bases, J lost 1 base, and 8 bases lay in between. The CDR3 runs 14 residues. In nucleotides, the CDR3 is TGTGCCAGCAGTTATCTCCAGGGCACAGATACGCAGTATTTT. This translates into CASSYLQGTDTQYF.